This T cell receptor (beta chain) was recorded in a study of T-cell memory formation after mild COVID-19. Study outcomes and limitations: Clones that shrank (day 15 to 85) were balanced CD4/CD8, whereas later expanders leaned CD4+.

The CDR3 contains 14 residues. V was shortened by 6 bases and J by 0 bases, with 11 bases between the two germline ends. Germline assignment: CDR1 MDHEN and CDR2 SYDVKM. Each CDR3 protein gets one entry after TCRdb re-called the 5' RACE reads with MiXCR. The sample includes about 400,000 distinct CDR3 sequences, approximately 15% seen only once; the top ten take 22%. About this clonotype: Its target is not known.

Sequencing was performed on PBMCs or a T cell subset sorted from them (not recorded which). This sequence joins TRBV28 and TRBJ1-1; D possibly corresponds to TRBD1 (5 bases). The TCR originated in a man younger than 35 who had mild COVID-19 (a few samples of this study predate the infection). Cell type and time point are not known. The CDR3 region is CASSYAGMNTEAFF. Written as DNA, the CDR3 is TGTGCCAGCAGCTACGCAGGGATGAACACTGAAGCTTTCTTT.